This T cell receptor (beta chain) comes out of a study of breast tumors, draining lymph nodes, adjacent tissues. Overall study findings and caveats: Compared with lymph nodes, tumors were less diverse; compared with nontumor tissue, more. Tumor and nontumor repertoires were significantly more similar in luminal-like than in basal-like breast cancer.

Germline-derived CDR1 and CDR2 are SGHNT and YENEEA. Between the trimmed V and J ends, which lost 6 bases and 7 bases, there was a span of 16 bases. The CDR3 runs 14 residues. TCRdb itself ran the multiplex PCR reads through MiXCR, one entry per CDR3 protein. The sample holds about 230,000 distinct CDR3 sequences, approximately 29% seen once. This clonotype has a count of ten or more. Antigen specificity is unknown. Axillary draining lymph nodes of breast cancer patients supplied the node samples. Sequencing used axillary lymph node tissue. The TCR originated in a female donor with breast cancer. Some clones in this sample may be carry-over from other donors' samples. V and J are TRBV11-3 and TRBJ2-1; no clear D. The CDR3 reads CASSPGSVGNEQFF. CDR3 DNA: TGTGCCAGCAGTCCGGGCTCCGTGGGGAATGAGCAGTTCTTC.